This T cell receptor (beta chain) was identified during a study of blood T cells in healthy people across ages. The wider study: Per two T cells, template switching captured roughly one barcoded beta molecule. Findings and limits, study-wide: Donor CMV status was unknown, possibly confounding expanded clonotype changes.

Per germline, CDR1 DFQATT and CDR2 SNEGSKA (reference sequence). This CDR3 spans 20 amino acids. V trimming: 0 bases; J trimming: 0 bases; junction bases outside the gene matches: 14. Points on this clonotype: Its antigen remains unknown.

A second roughly 6 to 12 cycle PCR used barcoded and J-beta primers. Every cDNA was tagged by a template-switch adaptor with 12 random nucleotides. Per-sample output comprised a minimum of 2.5 million paired-end reads containing CDR3. A single record per CDR3 protein comes from TCRdb applying MiXCR to the 5' RACE reads. The table shows about 680,000 distinct CDR3 sequences, with roughly 50% occurring only once. The V gene is TRBV20-1, the J gene TRBJ2-7; 13 nucleotides line up with TRBD2. Sequencing input: blood. The origin of this receptor is a woman aged 60-70 years in good health. CDR3 amino acids: CSARDGLSGTSGIFSYEQYF. The DNA of the CDR3 is TGCAGTGCTAGAGATGGTCTTTCCGGGACTAGCGGGATTTTCTCCTACGAGCAGTACTTC.